A selection of T cell receptor beta chains follows, all from one sample in a study of OX40 agonist ivuxolimab in advanced cancers. Measured with immunoSEQ multiplex PCR; TCRdb has only the in-frame clones, and not every one. The sample lists 50,000 or so clones, approximately 80% seen once, with 0.75% in the top ten. The sequencing here drew on CD4+ or CD8+ T cells sorted from blood, taken in a trial of the OX40 agonist ivuxolimab. Every receptor here comes from an adult with an advanced solid tumor such as melanoma, head and neck, liver or kidney cancer. Both conserved end residues are part of each CDR3. A D gene is named only where the DNA matches it firmly. Expanded clones get a size class; other rows say once, few or many, or leave the size out.

v_call: TRBV7-9
j_call: TRBJ2-7
clone_size: NA
d_call: NA
cdr3_nt: TGTGCCACCCCAGGAGGGGGGCGGGGCTTACTTAGCTCCTACGAGCAGTACTTC
cdr3_aa: CATPGGGRGLLSSYEQYF

v_call: TRBV19
j_call: TRBJ2-5
clone_size: once
d_call: TRBD2
cdr3_nt: TGTGCCAGTAGTTCCTTCGGGGAGGGACTCCAAGAGACCCAGTACTTC
cdr3_aa: CASSSFGEGLQETQYF

v_call: TRBV12-5
j_call: TRBJ2-7
clone_size: NA
d_call: NA
cdr3_nt: TGTGCTAGTGGTTTGGACGCACGGGGCTACGAGCAGTACTTC
cdr3_aa: CASGLDARGYEQYF

v_call: TRBV20-1
j_call: TRBJ1-1
clone_size: NA
d_call: NA
cdr3_nt: TGCAGTGCTAGCTCCACTGAAGCTTTCTTT
cdr3_aa: CSASSTEAFF

v_call: TRBV7-9
j_call: TRBJ2-1
clone_size: once
d_call: NA
cdr3_nt: TGTGCCAGCCGAGGGCCTGAGCAGTTCTTC
cdr3_aa: CASRGPEQFF

v_call: TRBV11-1
j_call: TRBJ2-1
clone_size: NA
d_call: TRBD2
cdr3_nt: TGTGCCAGCAGCCCCCAGCGGGAGGTCTGGAATGAGCAGTTCTTC
cdr3_aa: CASSPQREVWNEQFF

v_call: TRBV6-1
j_call: TRBJ1-5
clone_size: NA
d_call: NA
cdr3_nt: TGTGCCAGCAGTGAAACAGATCAGCCCCAGCATTTT
cdr3_aa: CASSETDQPQHF

v_call: TRBV10-1
j_call: TRBJ1-1
clone_size: NA
d_call: TRBD1
cdr3_nt: TGCGCCAGCAGTGGCTCGGGACAGGGACCACTCGGTGAAGCTTTCTTT
cdr3_aa: CASSGSGQGPLGEAFF

v_call: TRBV6-5
j_call: TRBJ2-3
clone_size: NA
d_call: NA
cdr3_nt: TGTGCCAGCAGTCCCGACCCGACAGATACGCAGTATTTT
cdr3_aa: CASSPDPTDTQYF

v_call: TRBV7-2
j_call: TRBJ2-7
clone_size: few
d_call: NA
cdr3_nt: TGTGCCAGCACCAACACAGCTTTTGGGGAGCAGTACTTC
cdr3_aa: CASTNTAFGEQYF

v_call: TRBV5-5
j_call: TRBJ1-5
clone_size: NA
d_call: TRBD1
cdr3_nt: TGTGCCAGCAGCTTACTACAGGGGAATCAGCCCCAGCATTTT
cdr3_aa: CASSLLQGNQPQHF

v_call: TRBV9
j_call: TRBJ2-2
clone_size: once
d_call: NA
cdr3_nt: TGTGCCAGCAGGGGGATTGAAGCTTCGAACACCGGGGAGCTGTTTTTT
cdr3_aa: CASRGIEASNTGELFF

v_call: TRBV4-1
j_call: TRBJ1-1
clone_size: NA
d_call: NA
cdr3_nt: TGCGCCAGCAGCCAGAACTTCTTGAACACTGAAGCTTTCTTT
cdr3_aa: CASSQNFLNTEAFF

v_call: TRBV5-6
j_call: TRBJ2-6
clone_size: NA
d_call: NA
cdr3_nt: TGTGCCAGCAGCTTTGAGCTCTCTGGGGCCAACGTCCTGACTTTC
cdr3_aa: CASSFELSGANVLTF

v_call: TRBV5-1
j_call: TRBJ1-2
clone_size: NA
d_call: NA
cdr3_nt: TGCGCCAGCAGCCCTCTGATCGGCTCGGTCGATGGCTACACCTTC
cdr3_aa: CASSPLIGSVDGYTF

v_call: TRBV14
j_call: TRBJ2-5
clone_size: NA
d_call: TRBD1
cdr3_nt: TGTGCCAGCAGCCAATTTGGACAGGGGGCGCGGGAGACCCAGTACTTC
cdr3_aa: CASSQFGQGARETQYF

v_call: TRBV5-4
j_call: TRBJ2-1
clone_size: NA
d_call: NA
cdr3_nt: TGTGCCAGCAGCCCGAGGGACACCTACAATGAGCAGTTCTTC
cdr3_aa: CASSPRDTYNEQFF

v_call: TRBV18
j_call: TRBJ2-5
clone_size: NA
d_call: TRBD1
cdr3_nt: TGTGCCAGCTCACTCCCGGACAGGGGGAATGTGGAAGAGACCCAGTACTTC
cdr3_aa: CASSLPDRGNVEETQYF

v_call: TRBV6-1
j_call: TRBJ1-5
clone_size: NA
d_call: NA
cdr3_nt: TGTGCCAGCAGTGTGCACACTTCTCTTGCGAATCAGCCCCAGCATTTT
cdr3_aa: CASSVHTSLANQPQHF

v_call: TRBV2
j_call: TRBJ1-1
clone_size: NA
d_call: TRBD1
cdr3_nt: TGTGCCAGCAGTTGGGGCGGGACAGAGAACACTGAAGCTTTCTTT
cdr3_aa: CASSWGGTENTEAFF

v_call: TRBV19
j_call: TRBJ1-6
clone_size: once
d_call: NA
cdr3_nt: TGTGCCAGTAGTATAGACGGGGGCGCGGATTCACCCCTCCACTTT
cdr3_aa: CASSIDGGADSPLHF

v_call: TRBV5-6
j_call: TRBJ1-3
clone_size: NA
d_call: TRBD1
cdr3_nt: TGTGCCAGCAGCTTTGAGGGGGCGGTAGGAAACACCATATATTTT
cdr3_aa: CASSFEGAVGNTIYF

v_call: TRBV5-1
j_call: TRBJ1-2
clone_size: NA
d_call: NA
cdr3_nt: TGCGCCAGCAGCTTGAGGCAGGGTACTAACTATGGCTACACCTTC
cdr3_aa: CASSLRQGTNYGYTF

v_call: TRBV18
j_call: TRBJ2-3
clone_size: NA
d_call: NA
cdr3_nt: TGTGCCAGCTCCCACGACGGTTTGGCGCAGTATTTT
cdr3_aa: CASSHDGLAQYF

v_call: TRBV7-9
j_call: TRBJ1-2
clone_size: NA
d_call: TRBD1
cdr3_nt: TGTGCCAGCAGCTTACCGACAGGGCAAGGCTACACCTTC
cdr3_aa: CASSLPTGQGYTF

v_call: TRBV5-3
j_call: TRBJ1-1
clone_size: NA
d_call: NA
cdr3_nt: TGTGCCAGAAGCTTGGGGCCGATTGAAGCTTTCTTT
cdr3_aa: CARSLGPIEAFF

v_call: TRBV15
j_call: TRBJ1-6
clone_size: NA
d_call: NA
cdr3_nt: TGTGCCACCAGCAGACCCTCCGGGGGCAGGGTGAATTCACCCCTCCACTTT
cdr3_aa: CATSRPSGGRVNSPLHF

v_call: TRBV19
j_call: TRBJ1-1
clone_size: NA
d_call: TRBD1
cdr3_nt: TGTGCCAGTACTCGGGACAGGAACACTGAAGCTTTCTTT
cdr3_aa: CASTRDRNTEAFF

v_call: TRBV6-1
j_call: TRBJ2-2
clone_size: NA
d_call: TRBD2
cdr3_nt: TGTGCCAGCAGTGGACTAGCGGGGGCCGGGGAGCTGTTTTTT
cdr3_aa: CASSGLAGAGELFF

v_call: TRBV7-2
j_call: TRBJ2-5
clone_size: NA
d_call: TRBD2
cdr3_nt: TGTGCCAGCAGCTTAGGAGGGACTACCAAAGAGACCCAGTACTTC
cdr3_aa: CASSLGGTTKETQYF

v_call: TRBV6-5
j_call: TRBJ2-7
clone_size: NA
d_call: NA
cdr3_nt: TGTGCCAGCAGTTACTCGGGAGACACGCAGTACTTC
cdr3_aa: CASSYSGDTQYF

v_call: TRBV5-4
j_call: TRBJ2-3
clone_size: NA
d_call: NA
cdr3_nt: TGTGCCAGCAGCTTGGACAGTGGACCCGAGTTGGCAGATACGCAGTATTTT
cdr3_aa: CASSLDSGPELADTQYF

v_call: TRBV5-4
j_call: TRBJ2-1
clone_size: NA
d_call: NA
cdr3_nt: TGTGCCAGCAGCTTGGTGGCCGGGAATGAGCAGTTCTTC
cdr3_aa: CASSLVAGNEQFF

v_call: TRBV11-2
j_call: TRBJ2-1
clone_size: NA
d_call: TRBD1
cdr3_nt: TGTGCCAGCAGCTTAGATTTAGGGACAGGGGTCAATGAGCAGTTCTTC
cdr3_aa: CASSLDLGTGVNEQFF

v_call: TRBV2
j_call: TRBJ2-2
clone_size: NA
d_call: TRBD1
cdr3_nt: TGTGCCAGCAGCCAAACAGGGGGCACATACACCGGGGAGCTGTTTTTT
cdr3_aa: CASSQTGGTYTGELFF

v_call: TRBV2
j_call: TRBJ2-3
clone_size: NA
d_call: NA
cdr3_nt: TGTGCCAGCAGTGTGACTTCCGATAGCACAGATACGCAGTATTTT
cdr3_aa: CASSVTSDSTDTQYF

v_call: TRBV5-1
j_call: TRBJ2-3
clone_size: NA
d_call: NA
cdr3_nt: TGCGCCAGCAGCCCCACGGGGGGCACAGATACGCAGTATTTT
cdr3_aa: CASSPTGGTDTQYF

v_call: TRBV11-2
j_call: TRBJ1-4
clone_size: NA
d_call: TRBD1
cdr3_nt: TGTGCCAGCAGCTTAAACAGGGGGAGTGAAAAACTGTTTTTT
cdr3_aa: CASSLNRGSEKLFF

v_call: TRBV7-9
j_call: TRBJ1-5
clone_size: once
d_call: NA
cdr3_nt: TGTGCCAGCAGCTCGGACGGGGGAGGCAATCAGCCCCAGCATTTT
cdr3_aa: CASSSDGGGNQPQHF

v_call: TRBV19
j_call: TRBJ2-5
clone_size: NA
d_call: TRBD2
cdr3_nt: TGTGCCAGTAGTTCCCTAGCGGGGGGGGAGACCCAGTACTTC
cdr3_aa: CASSSLAGGETQYF

v_call: TRBV29-1
j_call: TRBJ2-1
clone_size: NA
d_call: NA
cdr3_nt: TGCAGCGTGAAACAGGGTGGGTTCTACAATGAGCAGTTCTTC
cdr3_aa: CSVKQGGFYNEQFF

v_call: TRBV7-3
j_call: TRBJ2-5
clone_size: NA
d_call: NA
cdr3_nt: TGTGCCAGCAGCTTAAGCGGGGACAGAACGTACCAAGAGACCCAGTACTTC
cdr3_aa: CASSLSGDRTYQETQYF

v_call: TRBV7-8
j_call: TRBJ2-2
clone_size: few
d_call: TRBD1
cdr3_nt: TGTGCCAGCAGCTTACTACAGGGGAAGGGGGAGCTGTTTTTT
cdr3_aa: CASSLLQGKGELFF

v_call: TRBV28
j_call: TRBJ1-4
clone_size: NA
d_call: NA
cdr3_nt: TGTGCCAGCAGTATAAAACCAGAAAAACTGTTTTTT
cdr3_aa: CASSIKPEKLFF

v_call: TRBV7-2
j_call: TRBJ1-4
clone_size: NA
d_call: TRBD1
cdr3_nt: TGTGCCAGCAGTTATCAGACAGGGGAGGGTGAAAAACTGTTTTTT
cdr3_aa: CASSYQTGEGEKLFF

v_call: TRBV6-5
j_call: TRBJ2-2
clone_size: NA
d_call: NA
cdr3_nt: TGTGCCAGCAGTTACTCTACAGGGAACACCGGGGAGCTGTTTTTT
cdr3_aa: CASSYSTGNTGELFF

v_call: TRBV5-1
j_call: TRBJ2-1
clone_size: few
d_call: TRBD1
cdr3_nt: TGCGCCAGCAGCTTGGTTGACAGGGCCAATGAGCAGTTCTTC
cdr3_aa: CASSLVDRANEQFF

v_call: TRBV5-4
j_call: TRBJ2-5
clone_size: NA
d_call: TRBD2
cdr3_nt: TGTGCCAGCAGCTCGGGACTAGCGGGGGCACGGGAGACCCAGTACTTC
cdr3_aa: CASSSGLAGARETQYF

v_call: TRBV7-9
j_call: TRBJ2-5
clone_size: NA
d_call: TRBD1
cdr3_nt: TGTGCCAGCAGCTTCCAACGTCAGGGGGCAAAACAAGAGACCCAGTACTTC
cdr3_aa: CASSFQRQGAKQETQYF

v_call: TRBV19
j_call: TRBJ2-4
clone_size: NA
d_call: NA
cdr3_nt: TGTGCCAGTAGTATAGATCATAGAAGCATTCAGTACTTC
cdr3_aa: CASSIDHRSIQYF

v_call: TRBV7-9
j_call: TRBJ2-4
clone_size: once
d_call: NA
cdr3_nt: TGTGCCAGCAGCTTACAGGCCGGGGCAGGGGCCAAAAACATTCAGTACTTC
cdr3_aa: CASSLQAGAGAKNIQYF

v_call: TRBV6-1
j_call: TRBJ1-2
clone_size: NA
d_call: TRBD1
cdr3_nt: TGTGCCAGCAGTGAAGTGGCAGGGGGCTTTGGTTATGGCTACACCTTC
cdr3_aa: CASSEVAGGFGYGYTF

v_call: TRBV7-3
j_call: TRBJ2-7
clone_size: NA
d_call: TRBD2
cdr3_nt: TGTGCCAGCAGCTTAGGGGGACTAGGGGCGCAGTACTTC
cdr3_aa: CASSLGGLGAQYF

v_call: TRBV19
j_call: TRBJ1-4
clone_size: NA
d_call: NA
cdr3_nt: TGTGCCAGTAGTATACCCGGGGGGGCGACTAATGAAAAACTGTTTTTT
cdr3_aa: CASSIPGGATNEKLFF